This T cell receptor (beta chain) was sequenced for a study of shared clonotypes between healthy human individuals. Across the study: Sampling drew on donors who were a couple of women and three men aged 18 to 49. Findings and caveats of the study: Sampling involved blood alone; tissue repertoires likely differ.

Only in-frame clones appear in the TCRdb table, and some are missing; sequencing was by immunoSEQ multiplex PCR. The sample consists of around 440,000 clones, 60% to 80% of them appearing once. The CDR3 extends over 15 amino acids. The V gene's germline CDR1 is ENHRY and CDR2 SYGVKD. V was trimmed by 0 bases and J by 4 bases, leaving 12 bases between them. There are a few counts of this clone. Its specificity is unknown. The rearrangement joins TRBV10-3 to TRBJ1-2; D unresolved. This receptor was obtained from a woman aged 40 to 50 in good health. Some clones in this sample may be carry-over from other donors' samples. The source material was PBMCs. CDR3 sequence (DNA): TGTGCCATCAGTGAGTCTTTTAGGACGGTCTATGGCTACACCTTC. Encoded protein: CAISESFRTVYGYTF.